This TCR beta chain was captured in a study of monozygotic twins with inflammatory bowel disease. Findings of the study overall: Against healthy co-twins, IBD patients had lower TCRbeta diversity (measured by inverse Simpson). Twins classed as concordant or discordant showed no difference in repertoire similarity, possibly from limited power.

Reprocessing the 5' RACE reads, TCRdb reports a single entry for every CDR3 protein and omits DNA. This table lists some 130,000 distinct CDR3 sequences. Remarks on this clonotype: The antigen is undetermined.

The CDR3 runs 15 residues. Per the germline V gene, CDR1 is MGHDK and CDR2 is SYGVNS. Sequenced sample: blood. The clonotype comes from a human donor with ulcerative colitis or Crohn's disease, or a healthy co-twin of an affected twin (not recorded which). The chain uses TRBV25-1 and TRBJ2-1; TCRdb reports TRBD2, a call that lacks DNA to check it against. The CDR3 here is CASSEPGLAGDEQFF.